Shown below are 5 T cell receptor beta chains from a single sample sequenced in a study of CD8 T cells in ankylosing spondylitis. No cognate antigen is known for these TCRs. TCRdb reprocessed the 5' RACE reads via MiXCR and lists one record per CDR3 protein. The table has about 440,000 distinct CDR3 sequences, more than 15% seen once. Study-wide points: Within ankylosing spondylitis blood, a TCR beta motif made up of eight or nine highly homologous variants appeared to be characteristic.

Material for sequencing was blood, either unsorted or a sorted T cell fraction (not recorded which). Receptors originate from a male donor with ankylosing spondylitis.

This chain links TRBV19 with TRBJ2-6; TRBD1 matches 9 bases. Per the germline V gene, CDR1 is LNHDA and CDR2 is SQIVND (reference sequence). CDR3 length: 17 residues. V gave up 5 bases and J gave up 0 bases; unmatched junction bases: 5. The CDR3 sequence: CASSPDRGSSGANVLTF. CDR3 DNA sequence: TGTGCCAGTAGTCCGGACAGGGGTAGCTCTGGGGCCAACGTCCTGACTTTC.

CDR3 in DNA: TGTGCCAGCAGCCCCTTGGACAGGACTAACTATGGCTACACCTTC. Encoded protein: CASSPLDRTNYGYTF. The chain is built from TRBV11-2 and TRBJ1-2; TRBD1 agrees at 7 bases. Trimming cost V 5 bases and J 0 bases; bases outside gene matches: 6. The CDR3 is 15 amino acids. Germline loops: CDR1 SGHAT, CDR2 FQNNGV.

This clonotype was seen repeatedly, ten times or more. The V gene is TRBV5-1, the J gene TRBJ2-3; a weak D match, TRBD1 (5 bases). Trimming took off 3 bases at V and 1 base at J, with 18 bases between the two ends. CDR3 size: 17 residues. The germline gives CDR1 SGHRS, CDR2 YFSETQ. The CDR3 DNA reads as TGCGCCAGCAGCTGGCGAAATCAGGGTTTTGGCACAGATACGCAGTATTTT. As protein: CASSWRNQGFGTDTQYF.

J is TRBJ1-2 and V is TRBV5-1, with 7 bases aligning to TRBD1. J lost 5 bases, V lost 4 bases, and 11 bases had no gene match. The CDR3 has 15 amino acids. In germline, CDR1 is SGHRS, CDR2 YFSETQ. CDR3 in amino acids: CASSPTVSGGYGYTF. The CDR3 DNA sequence: TGCGCCAGCAGCCCCACCGTTTCAGGGGGTTATGGCTACACCTTC.

In its sample, this clonotype was seen a few times. The V and J genes are TRBV2 and TRBJ2-6; no firm D call. The CDR3 runs 12 residues. Germline V gene sequence: CDR1 SNHLY, CDR2 FYNNEI. Trimming removed 4 bases at V and 4 bases at J, with 2 bases between. Written as DNA, the CDR3 is TGTGCCAGCAGTGTCGGGGCCAACGTCCTGACTTTC. Its protein is CASSVGANVLTF.